Listed below are T cell receptor beta chains from one sample, sequenced in a study of T cell repertoires in cytomegalovirus infection. These receptors lack a known antigen. TCRdb used MiXCR to reprocess the reads, holding one entry per CDR3 protein. The sample lists 360,000 or so distinct CDR3 sequences, roughly a third occurring once. The sequencing used cultured PBMCs, collected from culture after CMV antigen stimulation. These receptors were taken from a human donor in good health (CMV status not recorded). Some clones in this sample may be carry-over from other donors' samples. Both conserved end residues are part of each CDR3. A D gene is named only where the DNA matches it firmly. Expanded clones get a size class; other rows say once, few or many, or leave the size out.

>TRBJ1-5|TRBD1|TRBV19|18|few
CASSSSGTGYYSNQPQHF
TGTGCCAGTAGTTCCTCCGGGACAGGGTATTATAGCAATCAGCCCCAGCATTTT
>TRBJ1-1|.|TRBV28|14|.
CASSLGMRNTEAFF
TGTGCCAGCAGTTTAGGAATGAGGAACACTGAAGCTTTCTTT
>TRBJ2-3|.|TRBV12-3/TRBV12-4|17|.
CASSLGQVGAVTDTQYF
TGTGCCAGCAGTTTAGGTCAAGTGGGAGCGGTCACAGATACGCAGTATTTT
>TRBJ2-3|.|TRBV27|14|few
CASSRGLRLDTQYF
TGTGCCAGCAGCAGGGGCCTACGCCTAGATACGCAGTATTTT
>TRBJ2-7|TRBD2|TRBV7-2|15|.
CASSSGLAGGFEQYF
TGTGCCAGCAGCAGCGGACTAGCGGGAGGGTTCGAGCAGTACTTC
>TRBJ2-1|TRBD2|TRBV14|16|.
CASSELARNAYNEQFF
TGTGCCAGCAGCGAACTAGCGCGGAACGCCTACAATGAGCAGTTCTTC
>TRBJ1-5|.|TRBV7-2|13|.
CASSLYGWGPQHF
TGTGCCAGCAGCTTATACGGGTGGGGGCCCCAGCATTTT
>TRBJ2-1|TRBD2|TRBV3-1|19|.
CASSQVLAGAMRSYNEQFF
TGTGCCAGCAGCCAAGTGTTAGCGGGAGCGATGAGGTCCTACAATGAGCAGTTCTTC
>TRBJ2-6|.|TRBV5-6|14|.
CASSLTAFFSVLTF
TGTGCCAGCAGCTTGACAGCCTTTTTTAGCGTCCTGACTTTC
>TRBJ2-1|TRBD2|TRBV6-2/TRBV6-3|17|.
CASRRNPSGTLLLEQFF
TGTGCCAGCAGACGAAATCCTAGCGGAACTCTCCTCCTTGAGCAGTTCTTC
>TRBJ2-3|TRBD1|TRBV28|16|.
CASSPTGGLVADTQYF
TGTGCCAGCAGTCCAACAGGGGGCCTAGTGGCAGATACGCAGTATTTT
>TRBJ2-1|TRBD2|TRBV19|18|.
CASSIPRKGLADYNEQFF
TGTGCCAGTAGTATCCCTCGGAAGGGGCTAGCGGACTACAATGAGCAGTTCTTC
>TRBJ1-1|.|TRBV7-2|16|few
CASSLTAGRGRTEAFF
TGTGCCAGCAGCTTAACTGCAGGCAGGGGCCGGACTGAAGCTTTCTTT
>TRBJ2-1|.|TRBV5-4|15|.
CASSPSSVIYNEQFF
TGTGCCAGCAGCCCGAGTTCCGTTATCTACAATGAGCAGTTCTTC
>TRBJ1-4|TRBD1|TRBV10-3|15|.
CAISARQGTNEKLFF
TGTGCCATCAGTGCCCGACAGGGTACTAATGAAAAACTGTTTTTT
>TRBJ1-1|.|TRBV6-5|16|few
CASSYSLTRWSAEAFF
TGTGCCAGCAGTTACTCGCTTACTAGGTGGAGCGCTGAAGCTTTCTTT
>TRBJ2-2|.|TRBV5-1|16|many
CASSGGLSQGTGELFF
TGCGCCAGCAGCGGGGGCTTGAGTCAAGGGACCGGGGAGCTGTTTTTT
>TRBJ2-5|.|TRBV28|11|.
CASSVGETQYF
TGTGCCAGCAGTGTGGGGGAGACCCAGTACTTC
>TRBJ1-5|.|TRBV25-1|15|.
CASSDIRTENQPQHF
TGTGCCAGCAGTGATATACGGACAGAAAATCAGCCCCAGCATTTT
>TRBJ2-7|TRBD2|TRBV6-2/TRBV6-3|16|few
CASSHPGLARGYEQYF
TGTGCCAGCAGCCATCCGGGACTAGCGAGGGGCTACGAGCAGTACTTC
>TRBJ2-2|TRBD1|TRBV11-2|15|.
CASSSRQGVTGELFF
TGTGCCAGCAGCTCCAGACAGGGCGTAACCGGGGAGCTGTTTTTT
>TRBJ2-3|.|TRBV29-1|13|few
CSVVGGETDTQYF
TGCAGCGTTGTCGGCGGGGAAACAGATACGCAGTATTTT
>TRBJ2-1|.|TRBV27|12|few
CASSLPQGLQFF
TGTGCCAGCAGTCTCCCACAAGGGCTGCAGTTCTTC
>TRBJ1-1|TRBD1|TRBV6-2/TRBV6-3|14|.
CASSQILGQGEAFF
TGTGCCAGCAGTCAAATCCTGGGACAGGGTGAAGCTTTCTTT
>TRBJ1-1|TRBD1|TRBV10-3|13|.
CAILGQMNTEAFF
TGTGCCATCCTGGGACAGATGAACACTGAAGCTTTCTTT
>TRBJ2-3|TRBD2|TRBV11-2|17|.
CASSSPLAGALRDTQYF
TGTGCCAGCAGCTCACCCCTAGCGGGAGCTCTGCGGGATACGCAGTATTTT
>TRBJ2-5|TRBD2|TRBV5-4|17|.
CASSPLTSGRLEETQYF
TGTGCCAGCAGCCCCCTGACTAGCGGGAGGTTGGAAGAGACCCAGTACTTC
>TRBJ2-3|.|TRBV6-2/TRBV6-3|11|few
CASTRKYTQYF
TGTGCCAGCACCCGAAAATATACGCAGTATTTT
>TRBJ1-4|.|TRBV7-9|17|few
CASSQSPSGMVNEKLFF
TGTGCCAGCAGCCAAAGCCCATCAGGGATGGTAAATGAAAAACTGTTTTTT
>TRBJ2-7|TRBD2|TRBV7-2|15|.
CASRVTTSGGYEQYF
TGTGCCAGCAGAGTGACGACTAGCGGGGGGTACGAGCAGTACTTC
>TRBJ2-5|TRBD1|TRBV10-3|13|few
CATRGQGEETQYF
TGTGCCACAAGAGGACAGGGGGAAGAGACCCAGTACTTC
>TRBJ2-3|TRBD2|TRBV6-5|13|.
CASWREISDTQYF
TGTGCCAGCTGGCGGGAGATTTCAGATACGCAGTATTTT
>TRBJ2-2|.|TRBV7-8|15|.
CASSLVVAGSGELFF
TGTGCCAGCAGCTTAGTAGTGGCGGGCTCCGGGGAGCTGTTTTTT
>TRBJ2-5|.|TRBV19|15|.
CASSIGGGRLETQYF
TGTGCCAGTAGTATTGGGGGGGGGCGATTAGAGACCCAGTACTTC
>TRBJ2-1|TRBD2|TRBV7-6|17|few
CASSLAPVAGLYNEQFF
TGTGCCAGCAGCTTAGCTCCCGTAGCGGGGCTCTACAATGAGCAGTTCTTC
>TRBJ2-7|TRBD2|TRBV7-2|16|.
CASSLTRTSGSYEQYF
TGTGCCAGCAGCTTGACTCGGACTAGCGGCTCCTACGAGCAGTACTTC
>TRBJ2-1|TRBD2|TRBV6-6|17|.
CASSDTYPREEYNEQFF
TGTGCCAGCAGTGATACCTACCCGCGGGAGGAATACAATGAGCAGTTCTTC
>TRBJ1-2|.|TRBV18|14|.
CASSPTGDNWGYTF
TGTGCCAGCTCACCAACCGGGGACAATTGGGGCTACACCTTC
>TRBJ2-3|TRBD2|TRBV11-2|15|few
CASSFGAGGADTQYF
TGTGCCAGCAGTTTTGGGGCGGGAGGAGCAGATACGCAGTATTTT
>TRBJ2-7|.|TRBV5-1|14|few
CASSLDRETYEQYF
TGCGCCAGCAGCTTGGACAGAGAAACCTACGAGCAGTACTTC
>TRBJ2-2|.|TRBV6-6|16|.
CASSSGTSLNTGELFF
TGTGCCAGCAGTAGCGGGACAAGCCTAAACACCGGGGAGCTGTTTTTT
>TRBJ2-4|.|TRBV7-8|17|many
CASSPRLETLAKNIQYF
TGTGCCAGCAGCCCGCGATTGGAGACCCTAGCCAAAAACATTCAGTACTTC
>TRBJ1-1|.|TRBV7-2|14|few
CASSGGGRDTEAFF
TGTGCCAGCAGCGGCGGGGGGAGGGACACTGAAGCTTTCTTT
>TRBJ2-1|.|TRBV4-2|13|few
CASSQVERGEQFF
TGTGCCAGCAGCCAAGTCGAAAGGGGGGAGCAGTTCTTC
>TRBJ2-5|.|TRBV19|13|.
CASSIQGLETQYF
TGTGCCAGTAGTATTCAGGGGCTAGAGACCCAGTACTTC
>TRBJ1-5|.|TRBV20-1|14|few
CSARVQLINQPQHF
TGCAGTGCTAGAGTACAACTCATCAATCAGCCCCAGCATTTT
>TRBJ1-6|TRBD1|TRBV20-1|15|.
CSAPLPTGDNSPLHF
TGCAGTGCTCCCTTGCCGACAGGGGACAATTCACCCCTCCACTTT
>TRBJ1-2|.|TRBV7-2|14|few
CASSLSTSNYGYTF
TGTGCCAGCAGCTTATCAACATCTAACTATGGCTACACCTTC
>TRBJ1-1|.|TRBV7-2|14|few
CASSLATVNTEAFF
TGTGCCAGCAGCTTAGCGACGGTGAACACTGAAGCTTTCTTT
>TRBJ1-2|.|TRBV7-9|18|.
CASSLVTGVQIHNYGYTF
TGTGCCAGCAGCTTAGTGACAGGAGTTCAAATTCACAACTATGGCTACACCTTC
>TRBJ2-2|.|TRBV6-2/TRBV6-3|18|.
CASSYPTQNRISTGELFF
TGTGCCAGCAGTTACCCGACCCAAAACAGGATAAGTACCGGGGAGCTGTTTTTT
>TRBJ2-7|.|TRBV4-1|15|.
CASSLEQVSSYEQYF
TGCGCCAGCAGCTTGGAACAAGTCAGCTCCTACGAGCAGTACTTC
>TRBJ2-1|TRBD2|TRBV6-2/TRBV6-3|17|few
CASTVLGGGRGADEQFF
TGTGCCAGCACTGTCCTCGGAGGCGGGAGGGGGGCCGATGAGCAGTTCTTC
>TRBJ1-1|.|TRBV9|12|.
CASSVGSGKAFF
TGTGCCAGCAGCGTAGGAAGTGGAAAAGCTTTCTTT
>TRBJ1-5|TRBD1|TRBV7-2|15|many
CASSYRGYSNQPQHF
TGTGCCAGCAGCTACAGGGGGTATAGCAATCAGCCCCAGCATTTT
>TRBJ1-3|.|TRBV6-6|16|few
CASSYSTGLSGNTIYF
TGTGCCAGCAGTTACTCGACCGGTCTCTCTGGAAACACCATATATTTT
>TRBJ2-2|TRBD2|TRBV6-6|18|.
CASSYSGLAGGNTGELFF
TGTGCCAGCAGTTACTCGGGACTAGCGGGAGGGAACACCGGGGAGCTGTTTTTT
>TRBJ2-2|TRBD2|TRBV7-2|16|few
CASSLWGTSGIGELFF
TGTGCCAGCAGCTTATGGGGGACTAGTGGGATCGGGGAGCTGTTTTTT
>TRBJ2-1|.|TRBV7-9|15|.
CASSTTGRYGDEQFF
TGTGCCAGCAGCACAACGGGGCGGTATGGGGATGAGCAGTTCTTC
>TRBJ2-3|TRBD2|TRBV20-1|14|.
CSAIPSGSQDTQYF
TGCAGTGCCATCCCTAGCGGGAGCCAAGATACGCAGTATTTT